This TCR beta chain was captured in a study of brain metastases from non-small cell lung cancer. This CDR3 region has 17 residues. Germline CDR1 SGHDN, CDR2 FVKESK. V gave up 0 bases and J gave up 0 bases, with 15 bases separating them. Using immunoSEQ multiplex PCR, the repertoire was profiled, and TCRdb retains in-frame clones only, with some absent. The sample holds 4,700 or so clones, around 80% seen once. Sequencing was carried out using tumor-adjacent normal tissue. The receptor comes from a donor at least 40 years old with non-small cell lung cancer. V is TRBV14 and J is TRBJ2-7; unclear D gene. In DNA form, the CDR3 reads TGTGCCAGCAGCCAAGAAAGGCGACGGAGCGACTCCTACGAGCAGTACTTC. It codes for CASSQERRRSDSYEQYF.